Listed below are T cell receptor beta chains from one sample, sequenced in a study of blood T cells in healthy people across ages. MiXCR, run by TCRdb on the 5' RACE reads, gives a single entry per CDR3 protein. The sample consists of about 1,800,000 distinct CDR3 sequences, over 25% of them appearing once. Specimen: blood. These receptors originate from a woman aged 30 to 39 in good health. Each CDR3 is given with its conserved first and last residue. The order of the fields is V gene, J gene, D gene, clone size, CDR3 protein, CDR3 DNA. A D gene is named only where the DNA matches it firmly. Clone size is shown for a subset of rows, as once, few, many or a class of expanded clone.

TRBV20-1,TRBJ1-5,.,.,CSARDLGGPQHF,TGCAGTGCTAGAGATCTGGGAGGGCCCCAGCATTTT
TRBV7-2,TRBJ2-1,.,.,CASSLGSSRETQFF,TGTGCCAGCAGCTTAGGCTCCAGTCGGGAGACCCAGTTCTTC
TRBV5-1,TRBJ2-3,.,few,CASTIKGDTQYF,TGCGCCAGCACAATCAAGGGAGATACGCAGTATTTT
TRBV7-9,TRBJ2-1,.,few,CAARLLARDHEQFF,TGTGCCGCCCGGCTTCTGGCAAGGGACCATGAGCAGTTCTTC
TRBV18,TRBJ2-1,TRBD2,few,CASSYLAGGAYNEQFF,TGTGCCAGCTCCTACCTAGCGGGGGGGGCCTACAATGAGCAGTTCTTC
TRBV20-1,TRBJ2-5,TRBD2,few,CSGTSGRGETQYF,TGCAGTGGGACTAGCGGGAGAGGGGAGACCCAGTACTTC
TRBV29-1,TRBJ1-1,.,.,CSAVMRGGNTEAFF,TGCAGCGCCGTAATGCGAGGGGGAAACACTGAAGCTTTCTTT
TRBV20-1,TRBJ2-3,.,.,CSASLEGTTDTQYF,TGCAGTGCTAGTTTGGAGGGCACCACAGATACGCAGTATTTT
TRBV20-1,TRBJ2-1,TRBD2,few,CSAIHGTSGREQFF,TGCAGTGCGATCCACGGGACTAGCGGGAGGGAGCAGTTCTTC
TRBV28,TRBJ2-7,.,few,CARTGQRLYEQYF,TGTGCCAGAACAGGGCAGAGGCTCTACGAGCAGTACTTC
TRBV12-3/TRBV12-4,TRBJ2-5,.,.,CASSAGGTQYF,TGTGCCAGCAGCGCCGGTGGGACCCAGTACTTC
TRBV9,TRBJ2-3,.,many,CASSPPGLSTDTQYF,TGTGCCAGCAGCCCCCCAGGCCTGAGCACAGATACGCAGTATTTT
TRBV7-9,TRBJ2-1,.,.,CASSPRGEQFF,TGTGCCAGCAGCCCCCGGGGTGAGCAGTTCTTC
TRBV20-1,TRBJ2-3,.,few,CSARAQQGWADTQYF,TGCAGTGCTAGGGCTCAACAGGGTTGGGCAGATACGCAGTATTTT
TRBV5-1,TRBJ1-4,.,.,CASSLEGVRLFF,TGCGCCAGCAGCTTGGAAGGAGTTCGCCTGTTTTTT
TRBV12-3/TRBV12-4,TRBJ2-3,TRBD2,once,CASSPSGLAGGADTQYF,TGTGCCAGCAGCCCGTCGGGACTAGCGGGAGGAGCAGATACGCAGTATTTT
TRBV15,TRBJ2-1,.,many,CATSIRAWGEQFF,TGTGCCACCAGCATCCGGGCCTGGGGGGAGCAGTTCTTC
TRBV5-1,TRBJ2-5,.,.,CASAAGVQETQYF,TGCGCCAGCGCCGCAGGGGTCCAAGAGACCCAGTACTTC
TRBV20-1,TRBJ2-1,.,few,CSARGQAESSEWNEQFF,TGCAGTGCTAGGGGACAAGCGGAGTCGAGTGAATGGAATGAGCAGTTCTTC
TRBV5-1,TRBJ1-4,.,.,CASSLDGRVGEKLFF,TGCGCCAGCAGCTTGGATGGCAGGGTGGGGGAAAAACTGTTTTTT
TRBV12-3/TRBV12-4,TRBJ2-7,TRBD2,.,CASKVAGGYEQYF,TGTGCCAGCAAGGTAGCGGGCGGCTACGAGCAGTACTTC
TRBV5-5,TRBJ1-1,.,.,CASSLFSGTNTEAFF,TGTGCCAGCAGCTTGTTTTCTGGGACGAACACTGAAGCTTTCTTT
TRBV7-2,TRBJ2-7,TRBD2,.,CASSPGPGLAGYEQYF,TGTGCCAGCAGCCCCGGTCCCGGACTAGCGGGTTACGAGCAGTACTTC
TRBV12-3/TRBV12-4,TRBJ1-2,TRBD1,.,CASSERTGNYGYTF,TGTGCCAGCAGTGAGCGGACAGGCAACTATGGCTACACCTTC
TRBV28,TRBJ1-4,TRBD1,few,CATGTGGLFF,TGTGCCACCGGGACAGGGGGACTGTTTTTT
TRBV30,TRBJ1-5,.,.,CAWSAGPNQPQHF,TGTGCCTGGTCTGCGGGTCCCAATCAGCCCCAGCATTTT
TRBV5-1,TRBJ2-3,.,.,CATRGPILDTQYF,TGCGCCACCAGGGGCCCAATTTTGGATACGCAGTATTTT
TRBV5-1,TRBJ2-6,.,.,CASSLADTAGAGANVRTF,TGCGCCAGCAGCTTGGCGGACACCGCTGGGGCTGGGGCCAACGTCCGGACTTTC
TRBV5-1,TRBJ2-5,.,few,CASSLFAGRYQETQYF,TGCGCCAGCAGCTTGTTTGCAGGCCGGTACCAAGAGACCCAGTACTTC
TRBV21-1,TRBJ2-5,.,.,CASSDKYF,TGTGCCAGCAGTGACAAGTACTTC
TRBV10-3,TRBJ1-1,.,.,CAIRESGPNAEAFF,TGTGCCATCAGGGAGTCTGGACCGAACGCTGAAGCTTTCTTT
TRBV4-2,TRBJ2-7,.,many,CASSQGIAVSYEQYF,TGTGCCAGCAGCCAAGGAATAGCGGTCTCCTACGAGCAGTACTTC
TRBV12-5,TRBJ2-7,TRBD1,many,CASGWTGKGYEQYF,TGTGCTAGTGGTTGGACAGGGAAAGGCTACGAGCAGTACTTC
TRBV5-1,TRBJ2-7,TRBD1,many,CASSPGQGTDEQYF,TGCGCCAGCAGCCCCGGACAGGGGACCGACGAGCAGTACTTC
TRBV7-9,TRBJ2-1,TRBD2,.,CASRASGSGNEQFF,TGTGCCAGCAGAGCTAGCGGGAGTGGGAATGAGCAGTTCTTC
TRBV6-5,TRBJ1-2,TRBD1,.,CASSLDRASDNYGDTF,TGTGCCAGCAGTCTGGACAGGGCTTCAGATAACTATGGCGACACCTTC
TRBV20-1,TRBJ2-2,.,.,CSAQGNTGELFF,TGCAGTGCTCAGGGGAACACCGGGGAGCTGTTTTTT
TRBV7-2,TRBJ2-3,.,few,CASSLIEGNTDTQYF,TGTGCCAGCAGCTTAATTGAGGGTAATACAGATACGCAGTATTTT
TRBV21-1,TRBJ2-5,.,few,CASSKVSPTDKETQYF,TGTGCCAGCAGCAAAGTAAGCCCGACAGATAAAGAGACCCAGTACTTC
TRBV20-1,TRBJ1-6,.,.,CSAHSGAGSTTSGNSPLHF,TGCAGTGCCCACTCAGGGGCGGGTTCGACAACATCTGGGAATTCACCCCTCCACTTT
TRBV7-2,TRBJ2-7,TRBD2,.,CASSLRGAGGHEQYF,TGTGCCAGCAGCTTGAGGGGGGCGGGAGGGCACGAGCAGTACTTC
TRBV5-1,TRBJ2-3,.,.,CASSLDPCDDTQYF,TGCGCCAGCAGCTTAGACCCTTGCGATGATACGCAGTATTTT
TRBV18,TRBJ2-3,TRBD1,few,CASSPPTGTDTQYF,TGTGCCAGCTCACCACCGACAGGGACAGATACGCAGTATTTT
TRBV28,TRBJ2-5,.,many,CASSLGYSETQYF,TGTGCCAGCAGTTTAGGGTACTCGGAGACCCAGTACTTC
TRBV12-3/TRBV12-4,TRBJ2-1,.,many,CASSSSGHEQFF,TGTGCCAGCAGTTCGTCCGGTCATGAGCAGTTCTTC
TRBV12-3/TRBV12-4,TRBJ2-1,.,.,CASRIVYGQFF,TGTGCCAGTAGAATAGTCTATGGGCAGTTCTTC
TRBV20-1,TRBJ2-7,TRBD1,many,CSARAKDRGAYEQYF,TGCAGTGCTAGAGCCAAGGACAGGGGCGCCTACGAGCAGTACTTC
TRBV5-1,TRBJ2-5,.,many,CASSSGLMRETQYF,TGCGCCAGCAGCTCGGGACTTATGAGAGAGACCCAGTACTTC
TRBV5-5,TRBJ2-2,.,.,CASSLIWSDTGELFF,TGTGCCAGCAGCTTGATTTGGAGTGACACCGGGGAGCTGTTTTTT
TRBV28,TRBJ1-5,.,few,CASSFRRVGQPQHF,TGTGCCAGCAGTTTTAGGAGGGTGGGTCAGCCCCAGCATTTT
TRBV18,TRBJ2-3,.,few,CASSQLEGLRLPDTQYF,TGTGCCAGCTCTCAGCTCGAAGGTCTCCGTCTACCAGATACGCAGTATTTT
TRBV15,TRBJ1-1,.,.,CATRITQDTEAFF,TGTGCCACACGAATTACCCAGGACACTGAAGCTTTCTTT
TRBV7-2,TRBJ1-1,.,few,CASSLGLRTEAFF,TGTGCCAGCAGCTTAGGATTACGGACTGAAGCTTTCTTT